Reported below is one T cell receptor (beta chain). The sample is drawn from a study of control samples from healthy donors and cancer patients. V lost 5 bases and J 6 bases, leaving 17 bases between the germline ends. Germline CDR1 reads LNHDA; CDR2 reads SQIVND (reference sequence). The CDR3 runs to 16 residues. Profiling relied on immunoSEQ multiplex PCR, and the TCRdb table lists in-frame clones only, not all of them. The top ten clones hold about 8.6% of a sample with 90,000 or so clones, approximately 91% of them seen once. Sequenced sample: PBMCs. The chain joins TRBV19 to TRBJ1-6; possibly TRBD1 for D (6 bases). This clonotype was obtained from a woman aged 45-60 years with colorectal cancer. The CDR3 protein is CASSRPPGQINSPLHF. CDR3 DNA sequence: TGTGCCAGTAGTCGACCCCCGGGACAAATTAATTCACCCCTCCACTTT. Together with reference TRBV19 and TRBJ1-6, the CDR3 gives the full variable domain: DGGITQSPKYLFRKEGQNVTLSCEQNLNHDAMYWYRQDPGQGLRLIYYSQIVNDFQKGDIAEGYSVSREKKESFPLTVTSAQKNPTAFYLCASSRPPGQINSPLHFGNGTRLTVT.